Given below is one T cell receptor (beta chain) in context. Its antigen is not identified. This entry comes from a study of cytomegalovirus exposure and HLA in healthy donors. Findings and limits, study-wide: Most of the CMV-associated TCR beta chains (in a later analysis) appeared to be HLA-restricted.

PCR primers comprised 60 Vbeta and 13 Jbeta primers. Sequencing was performed with immunoSEQ multiplex PCR; in TCRdb, only in-frame clones are kept and a portion is missing. The sample includes 30,000 to 50,000 clones, almost 70% of them seen just once. Trimming stripped 4 bases from V and 0 bases from J, with 10 bases between. This CDR3 has 15 amino acids. Germline loops: CDR1 SGHRS, CDR2 YFSETQ. The chain couples TRBV5-1 to TRBJ2-2; D is possibly TRBD2 (6 bases). The source material was PBMCs. The TCR originated in a man in his forties or fifties in good health and CMV-seronegative. DNA of the CDR3: TGCGCCAGCAGCGGCGGGACCACGAACACCGGGGAGCTGTTTTTT. Amino acid sequence: CASSGGTTNTGELFF.